Shown below are 21 T cell receptor beta chains from a single sample sequenced in a study of blood T cell repertoires in COVID-19. Assay used: immunoSEQ multiplex PCR; TCRdb lists only in-frame clones, some missing. The sample yields 25,000 to 30,000 clones, under 85% seen once. The sample taken for sequencing was peripheral blood. Receptor source: a man aged 65 to 79 with acute or convalescent COVID-19.

This chain uses TRBV24-1 with TRBJ2-3; no clear D gene. Looked up from germline, CDR1 is KGHDR and CDR2 is SFDVKD. Trimming removed 9 bases at V and 5 bases at J, with 5 bases between. This CDR3 has 10 amino acids. CDR3 DNA: TGTGCCACCGGGCGAGATACGCAGTATTTT. As protein: CATGRDTQYF.

This chain uses TRBV7-2 with TRBJ1-2, with 12 bases matching TRBD1. With V trimmed by 5 bases and J by 4 bases, 8 bases remained unmatched. In germline, CDR1 is SGHTA, CDR2 FQGNSA. The CDR3 has 16 amino acids. Here the CDR3 reads CASSTGTGGFVYGYTF. Written as DNA, the CDR3 is TGTGCCAGCAGCACCGGGACAGGGGGCTTCGTCTATGGCTACACCTTC.

This rearrangement joins TRBV2 to TRBJ2-2; D perhaps matches TRBD2 (5 bases). The CDR3 runs 17 residues. Germline CDR1 is SNHLY and CDR2 is FYNNEI. Trimming pared 5 bases from V and 1 base from J, leaving 17 bases between. CDR3 coding DNA: TGTGCCAGCAGTAGCCGTTTGGGCCGGGGGAACACCGGGGAGCTGTTTTTT. Amino acid sequence: CASSSRLGRGNTGELFF.

V usage is TRBV9 and J usage is TRBJ2-1, with TRBD2 as a possible D gene (6 bases). There are 14 residues in the CDR3. From germline, CDR1 is SGDLS and CDR2 YYNGEE. V lost 3 bases and J 3 bases, leaving 10 bases between the germline ends. CDR3 loop: CASSAGSSYNEQFF. The CDR3 coding sequence is TGTGCCAGCAGCGCCGGGAGTAGCTACAATGAGCAGTTCTTC.

The gene calls are TRBV2 and TRBJ1-2, with D unresolved. V was trimmed by 2 bases and J by 8 bases, leaving 12 bases between them. CDR1 is SNHLY, CDR2 FYNNEI, per germline. There are 13 residues in the CDR3. The CDR3 nucleotides read TGTGCCAGCAGTGAACTAGTTCCGGGGGGCTACACCTTC. Translation gives CASSELVPGGYTF.

This clone was recorded at least ten times. The CDR3 DNA is TGTGCCAGCAGTTCTAGACCGGCCGGGGAGCTGTTTTTT. It specifies CASSSRPAGELFF. The V and J genes are TRBV2 and TRBJ2-2, with unresolved D. This CDR3 is 13 amino acids long. Trimming left V 5 bases short and J 6 bases short, with 10 bases between. Germline CDR1 SNHLY, CDR2 FYNNEI.

V and J are TRBV28 and TRBJ1-1, with a tentative D call TRBD1 (6 bases). V was cut by 6 bases and J by 1 base, with 12 bases left in between. The V gene's germline CDR1 is MDHEN and CDR2 SYDVKM. This CDR3 comprises 14 residues. The CDR3 coding sequence is TGTGCCAGCAGCCATATACAGGGGAACACTGAAGCTTTCTTT. Translation: CASSHIQGNTEAFF.

This chain links TRBV4-1 with TRBJ2-7; 7 bases map to TRBD1. The V and J ends lost 2 bases and 0 bases, in that order; junction bases with no gene match: 4. The CDR3 sequence is 15 residues long. CDR1 and CDR2 (germline): MGHRA, YSYEKL. The CDR3 DNA reads as TGCGCCAGCAGCCAAACAGGGGTCCTCTCCTACGAGCAGTACTTC. This gives the protein CASSQTGVLSYEQYF.

The chain joins TRBV20-1 to TRBJ2-2; D not certain. Germline values: CDR1 DFQATT, CDR2 SNEGSKA (reference sequence). The CDR3 has 11 residues. Trimming removed 6 bases at V and 6 bases at J, with 8 bases between. CDR3 in amino acids: CSAARPGELFF. CDR3 bases: TGCAGTGCGGCTAGGCCCGGGGAGCTGTTTTTT.

This clone was seen a few times. The rearrangement joins TRBV2 to TRBJ1-1; no firm D call. The CDR3 extends over 11 amino acids. Germline values: CDR1 SNHLY, CDR2 FYNNEI. V was cut by 6 bases and J by 6 bases, with 8 bases left in between. CDR3 sequence: CASSLGSEAFF. CDR3 coding DNA: TGTGCCAGCAGCCTTGGCTCTGAAGCTTTCTTT. Based on the CDR3 plus reference TRBV2 and TRBJ1-1, the full variable domain is EPEVTQTPSHQVTQMGQEVILRCVPISNHLYFYWYRQILGQKVEFLVSFYNNEISEKSEIFDDQFSVERPDGSNFTLKIRSTKLEDSAMYFCASSLGSEAFFGQGTRLTVV.

In this sample, this clone turned up once. The CDR3 is CASSYSAGQIYGYTF. The CDR3 coding sequence is TGTGCCAGCAGTTATTCTGCGGGACAGATCTATGGCTACACCTTC. This chain connects TRBV6-6 to TRBJ1-2, with 7 bases that match TRBD1. The CDR3 is 15 residues long. Germline V lookup: CDR1 MNHNY, CDR2 SVGAGI (reference sequence). Trimming removed 3 bases from V and 4 bases from J; junction bases left unmatched: 8.

The rearrangement links TRBV28 to TRBJ2-6; the D is unclear. Looked up from germline, CDR1 is MDHEN and CDR2 is SYDVKM. V lost 6 bases to trimming and J lost 2 bases, with 20 bases between them. This CDR3 has 18 amino acids. The CDR3 nucleotides read TGTGCCAGCAGGGTCCCAGGAATCCCTAAACCTGGGGCCAACGTCCTGACTTTC. Its translation is CASRVPGIPKPGANVLTF.

J is TRBJ1-2 and V is TRBV28; tentatively, D is TRBD1 (6 bases). The CDR3 length is 11 residues. Germline V gene lookup returns CDR1 MDHEN and CDR2 SYDVKM. The V end lost 4 bases, the J end lost 8 bases, and 8 bases lay between the germline ends. The CDR3 DNA reads as TGTGCCAGCAGTTGGGGGCGGGGCTACACCTTC. Encoded protein: CASSWGRGYTF.

The V gene is TRBV19, the J gene TRBJ2-7, with 7 bases identical to TRBD2. J lost 5 bases, V lost 3 bases, and 7 bases had no gene match. Germline V gene sequence: CDR1 LNHDA, CDR2 SQIVND (reference sequence). The length of the CDR3 is 14 residues. CDR3 amino acids: CASSIAGVRNEQYF. The CDR3 region has the DNA TGTGCCAGTAGTATTGCGGGAGTGAGGAACGAGCAGTACTTC.

The rearrangement uses TRBV6-5 and TRBJ1-2; 7 bases match TRBD1. Trimming removed 6 bases from V and 4 bases from J; junction bases left unmatched: 5. The CDR3 contains 13 residues. Germline V CDR1 and CDR2: MNHEY, SVGAGI. The CDR3: CASSLDRRYGYTF. The CDR3 nucleotides are TGTGCCAGCAGCTTGGACAGGCGCTATGGCTACACCTTC.

The gene calls are TRBV15 and TRBJ1-1; TRBD1 agrees at 7 bases. Germline V gives CDR1 LNHNV, CDR2 YYDKDF (reference sequence). V trimming: 2 bases; J trimming: 3 bases; junction bases outside the gene matches: 0. CDR3 length equals 13 residues. The CDR3 DNA sequence: TGTGCCACCAGCAGACAGGGGGACACTGAAGCTTTCTTT. Translation gives CATSRQGDTEAFF.

The chain links TRBV6-6 to TRBJ2-3; D unresolved. Germline CDR1 and CDR2: MNHNY and SVGAGI (reference sequence). Trimming shortened V by 7 bases and J by 6 bases, and 11 bases separated the two germline ends. The CDR3 contains 12 residues. DNA of the CDR3: TGTGCCAGCACCTTCGTTGAGGATACGCAGTATTTT. Protein sequence: CASTFVEDTQYF.

This chain uses TRBV7-9 with TRBJ2-5; the D is unclear. The CDR3 covers 14 residues. The germline V gene has CDR1 SEHNR and CDR2 FQNEAQ (reference sequence). V lost 2 bases, J lost 4 bases, and 11 bases lay in between. In DNA, the CDR3 is TGTGCCAGCAGCTTAAGTTCGACGGGAGAGACCCAGTACTTC. Its translation is CASSLSSTGETQYF.

The rearrangement uses TRBV15 and TRBJ2-5; tentative D call: TRBD2 (6 bases). This CDR3 comprises 15 residues. Trimming cost V 0 bases and J 2 bases, with 10 bases left between them. Germline V CDR1 and CDR2: LNHNV, YYDKDF (reference sequence). The CDR3 nucleotides read TGTGCCACCAGCAGAGAGGGGACTCGTCAAGAGACCCAGTACTTC. This translates into CATSREGTRQETQYF.

This chain joins TRBV18 and TRBJ2-3, with D hard to call. This CDR3 contains 16 residues. Per germline, CDR1 KGHSH and CDR2 LQKENI. V lost 0 bases and J lost 0, with 10 bases in between. The CDR3 sequence: CASSPPWALSTDTQYF. The CDR3 DNA follows: TGTGCCAGCTCACCACCGTGGGCTCTGAGCACAGATACGCAGTATTTT.

The count of this clone is one. The chain combines TRBV28 with TRBJ2-7; D remains ambiguous. Germline V gene data show CDR1 as MDHEN and CDR2 as SYDVKM. Trimming stripped 2 bases from V and 4 bases from J, with 9 bases between. This CDR3 is built from 13 residues. CDR3 coding DNA: TGTGCCAGCAGTTTAACTGAGCTTTACGAGCAGTACTTC. Translation gives CASSLTELYEQYF.